The 9 T cell receptor beta chains listed next were all sequenced from one sample in a study of human T cells and chemical hapten exposure. MiXCR, applied by TCRdb to the RACE reads, yields one record per CDR3 protein. The table has about 34,000 distinct CDR3 sequences, around 6.5% seen once. Time point of the sample: patch test 1, 2 weeks after DPC sensitization. Regarding treatment: therapeutic diphenylcyclopropenone sensitization with weekly scalp DPC. The template was total RNA from unfractionated whole blood. The sample in question was whole blood, obtained in connection with sensitization to the hapten diphenylcyclopropenone (DPC). Every receptor here comes from a woman in her 30s with alopecia areata. Some clones in this sample may be carry-over from other donors' samples.

This clonotype was detected many times. This chain joins TRBV6-5 and TRBJ1-1; the D gene is possibly TRBD1 (6 bases). Looked up from germline, CDR1 is MNHEY and CDR2 is SVGAGI. The length of the CDR3 is 16 residues. Between the trimmed V and J ends, which lost 5 bases and 6 bases, there was a span of 22 bases. CDR3 region: CASSPPPGAPEAEAFF. The CDR3 DNA sequence: TGTGCCAGCAGTCCACCCCCGGGGGCGCCCGAGGCTGAAGCTTTCTTT.

This clonotype was recorded at least ten times. The rearrangement joins TRBV11-1 to TRBJ2-3; D gene unclear. With 5 bases removed from V and 6 bases from J, the gap between germline ends came to 12 bases. The germline V gene has CDR1 SGHAT and CDR2 FQDESV (reference sequence). This CDR3 comprises 13 residues. Here the CDR3 reads CASSLGPRDTQYF. DNA of the CDR3: TGTGCCAGCAGCCTCGGACCCAGGGATACGCAGTATTTT.

This clonotype occurred many times. The V and J genes are TRBV29-1 and TRBJ1-1; TRBD1 agrees at 7 bases. The V gene's germline CDR1 is SQVTM and CDR2 ANQGSEA. J gave up 4 bases and V 7 bases, and 12 bases lay outside the gene matches. The CDR3 extends over 14 amino acids. In DNA, the CDR3 is TGCAGCGCAACAGGGGTTAGTGTTACCACTGAAGCTTTCTTT. It specifies CSATGVSVTTEAFF.

V and J are TRBV28 and TRBJ1-6; 10 bases line up with TRBD1. Trimming cost V 5 bases and J 8 bases; bases outside gene matches: 6. The CDR3 has 15 residues. Germline lookup yields CDR1 MDHEN and CDR2 SYDVKM. CDR3 amino acids: CASSPTGTGDSPLHF. In DNA, the CDR3 is TGTGCCAGCAGTCCCACCGGGACAGGGGATTCACCCCTCCACTTT.

This clonotype came up many times. The chain recombines TRBV3-1 with TRBJ2-3; TRBD2 matches 7 bases. CDR1 is LGHDT and CDR2 is YNNKEL in the germline V gene (reference sequence). V trimming: 4 bases; J trimming: 3 bases; junction bases outside the gene matches: 10. The CDR3 loop spans 16 amino acids. The CDR3 here is CASSPRTAAGTDTQYF. In DNA, the CDR3 is TGTGCCAGCAGCCCCCGAACGGCAGCGGGAACAGATACGCAGTATTTT.

This clonotype was observed many times. This chain joins TRBV7-2 and TRBJ2-3; possible D gene TRBD2, 5 bases. Germline V gene lookup returns CDR1 SGHTA and CDR2 FQGNSA. Trimming pared 5 bases from V and 1 base from J, leaving 10 bases between. This CDR3 is built from 14 residues. The CDR3 loop is CASSLDSRTDTQYF. The CDR3 nucleotides read TGTGCCAGCAGCCTGGACTCCCGCACAGATACGCAGTATTTT.

The CDR3, as DNA: TGTGCCAGCAGCTTACCAGGCGGGCAAGGAAAACTGTTTTTT. Encoded protein: CASSLPGGQGKLFF. The rearrangement links TRBV7-9 to TRBJ1-4; D gene unclear. From germline, CDR1 is SEHNR and CDR2 FQNEAQ (reference sequence). The CDR3 length is 14 residues. Trimming cost V 2 bases and J 10 bases, with 14 bases left between them.

The chain carries TRBV7-9 and TRBJ1-4; no reliable D call. The CDR3 consists of 14 residues. With 2 bases removed from V and 10 bases from J, the gap between germline ends came to 14 bases. CDR1 and CDR2 from the germline V gene are SEHNR and FQNEAQ (reference sequence). Here the CDR3 reads CASSLPGRQGKLFF. The CDR3 DNA reads as TGTGCCAGCAGCTTACCAGGCAGGCAAGGAAAACTGTTTTTT.

This chain links TRBV5-1 with TRBJ2-7, with TRBD2 identical over 7 bases. J gave up 6 bases and V 5 bases, and 14 bases lay outside the gene matches. Germline-derived CDR1 and CDR2 are SGHRS and YFSETQ. The CDR3 is 15 amino acids. The CDR3 sequence is CASRLLGLPFSEQYF. CDR3 sequence (DNA): TGCGCCAGCAGATTATTGGGACTACCCTTCAGCGAGCAGTACTTC.